These 22 T cell receptor beta chains were all obtained from the same sample, sequenced in a study of blood T cell repertoires in COVID-19. Sequenced by immunoSEQ multiplex PCR; TCRdb stores in-frame clones only, minus some. The table lists about 78,000 clones, around nine tenths of them singletons, with around 5% in the top ten. The sequenced material came from peripheral blood. All receptors derive from a man aged 50 or older with active or convalescent COVID-19.

The J gene is TRBJ1-6, the V gene TRBV19; 7 bases agree with TRBD1. Germline CDR1 LNHDA, CDR2 SQIVND (reference sequence). The junction had 7 bases not matched to a gene; V was cut back by 3 bases and J by 8 bases. CDR3 length equals 15 residues. The CDR3: CASSMIKGADSPLHF. The CDR3 DNA follows: TGTGCCAGTAGTATGATTAAGGGGGCTGATTCACCCCTCCACTTT.

This clone appeared once. The genes are TRBV11-1 and TRBJ1-6; unclear D gene. Germline CDR1 reads SGHAT; CDR2 reads FQDESV (reference sequence). The CDR3 length is 15 residues. The germline V and J ends were trimmed by 0 bases and 7 bases, with 10 bases remaining between them. In DNA, the CDR3 is TGTGCCAGCAGCTTAGCCGAGGGCGCGAATTCACCCCTCCACTTT. Protein product: CASSLAEGANSPLHF.

This clone was seen more than once but under ten times. The chain joins TRBV28 to TRBJ2-7; 12 positions agree with TRBD2. Germline lookup yields CDR1 MDHEN and CDR2 SYDVKM. The CDR3 spans 16 residues. J was trimmed by 9 bases and V by 5 bases; bases with no gene match: 14. The DNA of the CDR3 is TGTGCCAGCAGTCCGACTAGCGGGGGCTCGTTACAGAGGCAGTACGTC. The encoded protein is CASSPTSGGSLQRQYV.

The chain is built from TRBV29-1 and TRBJ1-2; 7 nucleotides agree with TRBD1. Germline V gives CDR1 SQVTM, CDR2 ANQGSEA. The CDR3 extends over 13 amino acids. The V segment lost 6 bases and the J segment 2 bases; nucleotides outside the gene matches: 6. The CDR3 here is CSVKGQTNYGYTF. As DNA, the CDR3 is TGCAGCGTAAAGGGACAGACCAACTATGGCTACACCTTC.

The chain combines TRBV18 with TRBJ2-3; 13 bases fit TRBD2. Looked up from germline, CDR1 is KGHSH and CDR2 is LQKENI. The CDR3 covers 18 residues. Germline trimming cut 0 bases from V and 6 bases from J; bases unmatched to any gene: 9. As DNA, the CDR3 is TGTGCCAGCTCACCACCGTCACTAGCGGGGGGGCGGGACGATACGCAGTATTTT. This sequence encodes CASSPPSLAGGRDDTQYF.

The chain combines TRBV6-2 or TRBV6-3 with TRBJ1-2; D gene unclear. CDR1 and CDR2 (germline): MNHEY, SVGEGT. The germline V and J ends were trimmed by 5 bases and 1 base, with 11 bases remaining between them. This CDR3 is built from 14 residues. The CDR3 coding sequence is TGTGCCAGCAGTAACGGACTTTATAACTATGGCTACACCTTC. The encoded protein is CASSNGLYNYGYTF.

The chain uses TRBV6-5 and TRBJ2-7; perhaps TRBD2 as D (5 bases). CDR1 MNHEY and CDR2 SVGAGI come from the germline V gene. The germline V and J ends were trimmed by 5 bases and 2 bases, with 13 bases remaining between them. The CDR3 contains 14 residues. CDR3 protein: CASSLEGVTYEQYF. DNA for the CDR3: TGTGCCAGCAGTCTTGAGGGCGTCACCTACGAGCAGTACTTC.

This clone was seen a single time. The J gene is TRBJ1-6, the V gene TRBV6-1; D unclear. The CDR3 contains 15 residues. V gave up 1 base and J gave up 6 bases, with 10 bases separating them. The V gene's germline CDR1 is MNHNS and CDR2 SASEGT. The CDR3 nucleotides are TGTGCCAGCAGTGAAGGGGCAGTCCGTAATTCACCCCTCCACTTT. It is translated as CASSEGAVRNSPLHF.

The chain uses TRBV9 and TRBJ2-5; 8 bases are shared with TRBD2. The CDR3 sequence is 14 residues long. CDR1 and CDR2 from the germline V gene are SGDLS and YYNGEE. J lost 5 bases, V lost 4 bases, and 7 bases had no gene match. The CDR3: CASSFRTSSETQYF. The CDR3 nucleotides read TGTGCCAGCAGCTTCCGGACTAGCAGTGAGACCCAGTACTTC.

The chain employs TRBV5-1 and TRBJ2-3; the D is unclear. The CDR3 is 15 amino acids. Germline lookup yields CDR1 SGHRS and CDR2 YFSETQ. Trimming stripped 1 base from V and 0 bases from J, with 9 bases between. This chain's CDR3 is CASSLPGPSTDTQYF. CDR3 nucleotides: TGCGCCAGCAGCTTGCCGGGTCCCAGCACAGATACGCAGTATTTT.

As DNA, the CDR3 is TGTGCCAGCAGCTACAACCGTCTCGAGACCCAGTACTTC. It specifies CASSYNRLETQYF. The chain employs TRBV13 and TRBJ2-5; no reliable D call. This CDR3 is built from 13 residues. V gave up 4 bases and J gave up 5 bases, with 11 bases separating them. Germline loops: CDR1 PRHDT, CDR2 FYEKMQ (reference sequence).

The chain links TRBV12-3 or TRBV12-4 to TRBJ2-3; D is ambiguous. The CDR3 runs to 11 residues. Trimming took 5 bases from V and 3 from J, leaving 3 bases between them. Here the CDR3 DNA reads TGTGCCAGCAGTCTGACAGATACGCAGTATTTT. It is translated as CASSLTDTQYF.

The chain uses TRBV24-1 and TRBJ2-7, with D unresolved. Germline V gene lookup returns CDR1 KGHDR and CDR2 SFDVKD. Deletions cut 4 bases from V and 0 bases from J, with 9 bases between. This CDR3 has 14 amino acids. The CDR3 is CATSDDTTSYEQYF. The CDR3 region has the DNA TGTGCCACCAGTGACGACACCACCTCCTACGAGCAGTACTTC.

This clone has more than one count but fewer than ten. This rearrangement joins TRBV2 to TRBJ2-5; weak D call: TRBD2 (6 bases). CDR1 and CDR2 from the germline V gene are SNHLY and FYNNEI. The CDR3 sequence is 15 residues long. The V and J ends lost 7 bases and 2 bases respectively, with 17 bases between them. CDR3 nucleotide sequence: TGTGCCAGCAAGGTATTGGGGGGAGGACAAGAGACCCAGTACTTC. It yields the protein CASKVLGGGQETQYF.

This chain joins TRBV28 and TRBJ2-7; D is undetermined. Trimming pared 3 bases from V and 2 bases from J, leaving 8 bases between. Germline CDR1 is MDHEN and CDR2 is SYDVKM. The CDR3 sequence is 13 residues long. CDR3 in DNA: TGTGCCAGCAGTTTGCGGAGAGCCTACGAGCAGTACGTC. It encodes CASSLRRAYEQYV.

The CDR3 reads CASSSRTSGGVYNEQFF. CDR3 nucleotide sequence: TGTGCCAGCAGTTCCAGGACTAGCGGGGGAGTATACAATGAGCAGTTCTTC. The J gene is TRBJ2-1, the V gene TRBV6-2 or TRBV6-3; 13 bases fit TRBD2. This CDR3 comprises 17 residues. The germline gives CDR1 MNHEY, CDR2 SVGEGT. After removal of 4 bases from V and 4 bases from J, the junction contained 7 bases not matched to a gene.

The rearrangement links TRBV4-1 to TRBJ1-4; D unclear. Between the trimmed V and J ends, which lost 4 bases and 0 bases, there was a span of 9 bases. Germline loops: CDR1 MGHRA, CDR2 YSYEKL. The CDR3 runs 15 residues. CDR3 bases: TGCGCCAGCAGCCTCGAGCCGGCAACTAATGAAAAACTGTTTTTT. This gives the protein CASSLEPATNEKLFF.

This sequence joins TRBV30 and TRBJ1-3, with a possible D match to TRBD1 (6 bases). V was trimmed by 5 bases and J by 1 base, leaving 21 bases between them. Germline V gene sequence: CDR1 GTSNPN, CDR2 SVGIG (reference sequence). The CDR3 has 17 amino acids. The CDR3 DNA follows: TGTGCCTGGGGGGGGACACTAACATTATCTTCTGGAAACACCATATATTTT. This encodes CAWGGTLTLSSGNTIYF.

The V and J genes are TRBV10-2 and TRBJ2-1; no definite D call. Germline-derived CDR1 and CDR2 are WSHSY and SAAADI. CDR3 length: 11 amino acids. Trimming pared 5 bases from V and 4 bases from J, leaving 3 bases between. CDR3 sequence (DNA): TGCGCCAGCAGTCAGTACAATGAGCAGTTCTTC. It specifies CASSQYNEQFF.

The rearrangement joins TRBV6-6 to TRBJ1-1, with 7 bases identical to TRBD1. The CDR3 covers 14 residues. Trimming at V came to 2 bases and at J to 4 bases, leaving 4 bases not matched to a gene. Germline assignment: CDR1 MNHNY and CDR2 SVGAGI (reference sequence). CDR3 in DNA: TGTGCCAGCAGTTACCAGACAGGGAGCACTGAAGCTTTCTTT. This codes for CASSYQTGSTEAFF.

By its share, this clone is medium-sized (0.01 to 0.1%). This chain connects TRBV5-1 to TRBJ2-7; D ambiguous. Per the germline V gene, CDR1 is SGHRS and CDR2 is YFSETQ. The CDR3 sequence is 14 residues long. The ends were cut back, 3 bases at V and 2 bases at J, with 12 bases in the middle. The CDR3 sequence: CASSSQTETYEQYF. As DNA, the CDR3 is TGCGCCAGCAGCTCCCAGACGGAGACCTACGAGCAGTACTTC.

The chain uses TRBV11-2 and TRBJ1-5; 12 positions agree with TRBD1. Per germline, CDR1 SGHAT and CDR2 FQNNGV. The V segment lost 3 bases and the J segment 0 bases; nucleotides outside the gene matches: 6. The CDR3 covers 18 residues. This chain's CDR3 is CASSFPGQGAYSNQPQHF. The CDR3 DNA is TGTGCCAGCAGCTTCCCGGGACAGGGGGCCTATAGCAATCAGCCCCAGCATTTT.